These T cell receptor beta chains were read from a single sample in a study of cytomegalovirus exposure and HLA in healthy donors. Generated by immunoSEQ multiplex PCR, the TCRdb table keeps only in-frame clones and is missing some. The table has about 120,000 clones, around 79% seen once. The source material was PBMCs. The receptors derive from a woman aged 40 to 50 in good health and CMV-seronegative. Each CDR3 is given with its conserved first and last residue. D genes are given only for firm matches. Some rows have no size entry. The others give once, few or many, or a class for an expanded clone.

clone size | J gene | D gene | V gene | CDR3 protein | CDR3 DNA
few | TRBJ2-3 | TRBD2 | TRBV7-2 | CASSYRASSGRATDTQYF | TGTGCCAGCAGCTACCGAGCAAGTAGCGGGAGGGCTACAGATACGCAGTATTTT
- | TRBJ2-7 | - | TRBV5-1 | CASRIWGGGSYEQYF | TGCGCCAGCAGGATTTGGGGCGGCGGCTCCTACGAGCAGTACTTC
- | TRBJ2-1 | TRBD1 | TRBV27 | CASSLRALTGGFDEQFF | TGTGCCAGCAGTCTCCGGGCCCTTACAGGGGGGTTCGATGAGCAGTTCTTC
few | TRBJ2-7 | TRBD1 | TRBV2 | CASGRDRDQEQYF | TGTGCCAGCGGCCGGGACAGAGACCAAGAGCAGTACTTC
- | TRBJ1-1 | TRBD1 | TRBV7-3 | CASRKGQENTEAFF | TGTGCCAGCAGAAAGGGACAGGAGAACACTGAAGCTTTCTTT
- | TRBJ2-1 | - | TRBV5-1 | CASYFTGEQFF | TGCGCCAGCTACTTCACAGGGGAGCAGTTCTTC
- | TRBJ2-2 | - | TRBV6-5 | CASSSRETRELFF | TGTGCCAGCAGTTCACGGGAGACCCGGGAGCTGTTTTTT
- | TRBJ2-3 | - | TRBV5-6 | CASSLVTRPNTDTQYF | TGTGCCAGCAGCTTGGTAACGAGGCCCAACACAGATACGCAGTATTTT
- | TRBJ2-7 | TRBD2 | TRBV13 | CASSLEGLVYEQYF | TGTGCCAGCAGCTTAGAAGGACTAGTCTACGAGCAGTACTTC
- | TRBJ2-3 | - | TRBV9 | CASSAGEITDTQYF | TGTGCCAGCAGCGCGGGGGAGATCACAGATACGCAGTATTTT
once | TRBJ1-5 | - | TRBV27 | CASGWTGGDQPQHF | TGTGCCAGCGGTTGGACGGGGGGGGATCAGCCCCAGCATTTT
- | TRBJ2-1 | - | TRBV5-1 | CASSAASYNEQFF | TGCGCCAGCAGTGCGGCCTCTTACAATGAGCAGTTCTTC
- | TRBJ2-7 | TRBD1 | TRBV4-1 | CASSQLGTGQRQYF | TGCGCCAGCAGCCAACTTGGGACAGGGCAGAGGCAGTACTTC
- | TRBJ2-7 | - | TRBV11-2 | CASSPRETSYEQYF | TGTGCCAGCAGCCCCCGGGAGACGTCCTACGAGCAGTACTTC
- | TRBJ2-3 | - | TRBV7-9 | CASSLRRDRVITDTQYF | TGTGCCAGCAGCTTAAGGCGGGACAGAGTAATCACAGATACGCAGTATTTT
- | TRBJ2-6 | TRBD1 | TRBV28 | CASGNRGAPGANVLTF | TGTGCCAGCGGAAACAGGGGAGCCCCTGGGGCCAACGTCCTGACTTTC
- | TRBJ1-1 | - | TRBV28 | CASSSPSRLSEAFF | TGTGCCAGCAGCTCACCCAGCAGACTGAGCGAAGCTTTCTTT
- | TRBJ2-2 | - | TRBV20-1 | CSASRTGELFF | TGCAGTGCTTCACGGACCGGGGAGCTGTTTTTT
- | TRBJ1-5 | - | TRBV19 | CASSWTTGNQPQHF | TGTGCCAGTAGTTGGACTACGGGCAATCAGCCCCAGCATTTT
once | TRBJ2-1 | - | TRBV4-3 | CASSQDGRGQFF | TGCGCCAGCAGCCAAGACGGGCGGGGGCAGTTCTTC
- | TRBJ2-7 | TRBD1 | TRBV13 | CASSLGGQGEYEQYF | TGTGCCAGCAGCTTAGGGGGACAGGGGGAGTACGAGCAGTACTTC
- | TRBJ1-2 | TRBD1 | TRBV7-9 | CASSFEGAGYGYTF | TGTGCCAGCAGCTTTGAGGGGGCAGGCTATGGCTACACCTTC
- | TRBJ1-1 | - | TRBV7-9 | CASSFGTEAFF | TGTGCCAGCAGCTTCGGCACTGAAGCTTTCTTT
few | TRBJ2-7 | TRBD1 | TRBV7-9 | CASSYGTGAYEQYF | TGTGCCAGCAGCTACGGAACAGGGGCCTACGAGCAGTACTTC
- | TRBJ1-5 | TRBD1 | TRBV28 | CASTDRGNQPQHF | TGTGCCAGCACAGACAGGGGCAATCAGCCCCAGCATTTT
- | TRBJ1-5 | TRBD1 | TRBV27 | CASSYGAGGGQPQHF | TGTGCCAGCAGTTACGGCGCAGGGGGCGGTCAGCCCCAGCATTTT
- | TRBJ1-1 | - | TRBV5-1 | CASSLAPGRTEAFF | TGCGCCAGCAGCTTGGCTCCAGGGCGGACTGAAGCTTTCTTT
few | TRBJ1-1 | TRBD1 | TRBV5-4 | CASSLGGQGGTEAFF | TGTGCCAGCAGCCTGGGGGGACAGGGAGGAACTGAAGCTTTCTTT
- | TRBJ2-7 | - | TRBV7-9 | CASSLAGQGSYEQYF | TGTGCCAGCAGCTTAGCGGGGCAGGGGTCCTACGAGCAGTACTTC
- | TRBJ2-5 | TRBD1 | TRBV10-3 | CAIRQDRGQETQYF | TGTGCCATCAGGCAAGACAGGGGGCAAGAGACCCAGTACTTC
- | TRBJ1-1 | - | TRBV11-2 | CASSSTSIEAFF | -
- | TRBJ2-7 | - | TRBV21-1 | CASKRRLQPPYEQYF | TGTGCCAGCAAGCGGAGGTTGCAACCTCCTTACGAGCAGTACTTC
once | TRBJ2-1 | - | TRBV2 | CASSGTLSSYNEQFF | TGTGCCAGCAGTGGGACACTATCCTCCTACAATGAGCAGTTCTTC
- | TRBJ2-7 | - | TRBV27 | CASTTVYYEQYF | TGTGCCAGCACGACGGTTTACTACGAGCAGTACTTC
- | TRBJ2-1 | TRBD2 | TRBV27 | CASSLAGANEQFF | TGTGCCAGCAGCCTAGCGGGGGCCAATGAGCAGTTCTTC
- | TRBJ1-4 | TRBD1 | TRBV5-5 | CASSFRTGTNEKLFF | TGTGCCAGCAGCTTCCGGACAGGGACTAATGAAAAACTGTTTTTT
- | TRBJ2-2 | - | TRBV12-5 | CASGFLPNTGELFF | TGTGCTAGTGGTTTCCTACCGAACACCGGGGAGCTGTTTTTT
- | TRBJ2-6 | - | TRBV6-6 | CASSYGGAGANVLTF | TGTGCCAGCAGTTACGGGGGCGCTGGGGCCAACGTCCTGACTTTC
few | TRBJ1-1 | TRBD1 | TRBV27 | CASSRDRIMNTEAFF | TGTGCCAGCAGTCGGGACAGAATCATGAACACTGAAGCTTTCTTT
few | TRBJ2-2 | TRBD1 | TRBV7-6 | CASSSTGPTGELFF | TGTGCCAGCAGCTCGACAGGGCCCACCGGGGAGCTGTTTTTT
few | TRBJ2-7 | TRBD1 | TRBV7-9 | CASSEGTGRLSYEQYF | TGTGCCAGCAGCGAGGGGACAGGCCGCCTCTCCTACGAGCAGTACTTC
- | TRBJ1-5 | TRBD1 | TRBV19 | CASSKGAVGNQPQHF | TGTGCCAGTAGTAAGGGGGCAGTAGGCAATCAGCCCCAGCATTTT
- | TRBJ2-7 | TRBD2 | TRBV28 | CASSLLGLAGRNEQYF | TGTGCCAGCAGTTTATTGGGACTAGCGGGAAGAAACGAGCAGTACTTC
- | TRBJ1-1 | TRBD1 | TRBV10-3 | CATGTASGKSTEAFF | TGTGCCACAGGGACAGCCTCTGGTAAGAGCACTGAAGCTTTCTTT
once | TRBJ2-1 | TRBD2 | TRBV15 | CATSRGAGPPHNEQFF | TGTGCCACCAGCAGAGGAGCGGGGCCACCCCACAATGAGCAGTTCTTC
- | TRBJ1-5 | - | TRBV6-5 | CASRLYSNQPQHF | TGTGCCAGCAGACTCTATAGCAATCAGCCCCAGCATTTT
- | TRBJ1-5 | - | TRBV21-1 | CASRSRGETGNSNQPQHF | TGTGCCAGCAGGTCCCGGGGGGAGACAGGAAATAGCAATCAGCCCCAGCATTTT
- | TRBJ1-2 | TRBD1 | TRBV19 | CASTGGGYGYTF | TGTGCCAGTACAGGGGGCGGCTATGGCTACACCTTC